This TCR beta chain was captured by sequencing in a study of blood T cells in healthy people across ages (dated by TCRdb to the mid-2010s). A note on the overall study: In model experiments, template switching captured about one uniquely barcoded TCR beta cDNA molecule for every two T cells. To avoid experimental bias, donors of different ages were distributed randomly across sequencing lanes. Two additional independent replicas of 1 million unique cDNA reads from the same blood draw were analyzed for two donors (one aged 18 to 30 and one aged 80 or older). Donors were grouped into four age groups: young (average about 15 years), middle-aged (39), aged (62) and long-lived (around 82). To track age-related changes in TCR beta repertoire diversity, the study relied on deep sequencing normalized with unique cDNA molecular identifiers.

The library was built by means of 5' RACE. TCRdb lists the instrument as Illumina HiSeq 2500. A second about 7 to 12 cycle PCR used a sample-barcoded 5' primer and a J-beta primer mix. Each TCR beta cDNA molecule received a unique molecular identifier from a template-switch 5' adaptor carrying 12 random nucleotides. At least 3 million CDR3-containing paired-end reads were obtained from each sample. All of the RNA was converted into first-strand cDNA using the Mint cDNA synthesis kit, with a TRBC-specific oligonucleotide serving as the primer. All cDNA was treated with uracil-DNA glycosylase and then went through a first 18-cycle PCR with the universal primers M1SS and BC2_uni_R. The authors' pipeline ran thus. Normalization of each sample was performed by random selection of 1 million high-quality reads, each carrying a distinct molecular identifier. Instead of being binned into consensus sequences, reads with shared molecular identifiers were discarded. CDR3 identification, clonotype clustering and error correction used MiTCR with a Q25 quality threshold and the strictest error-elimination algorithm. A nonparametric unseen species model with Euler transformation was used to estimate lower-bound total TCR beta diversity. The public reads were reanalyzed by TCRdb: fastp trimming at Q25, MiXCR alignment, in-frame beta chains only. Here each entry gathers all rows of one CDR3 protein and keeps the most common genes and DNA. The V and J calls were determined by TCRdb, not by the authors. This sample has about 1.8 million distinct CDR3 sequences in its table, and about 49% of those were observed once. The biggest ten clones account for more than 2% of the sample.

Broader findings and caveats from the paper: Since profiling was done on bulk unsorted PBMCs, naive and antigen-experienced compartments could not be conclusively compared. Compared with the aged group, more naive CD4+ T cells, fewer expanded clones and increased TCR diversity were shown by the long-lived group, suggesting age selection. A strong correlation was found between observed TCR beta diversity and the percentage of naive T cells measured by flow cytometry. Observed TCR beta diversity per million T cells fell roughly linearly with age, and a significant reduction was already apparent by age around 36. Estimates of total diversity from one million sequenced T cells were regarded as lower bounds and underestimates. Because donor CMV infection status was unknown, age-related changes in expanded clonotypes were potentially confounded.

With respect to this clonotype: What antigen it recognizes has not been identified. The input lacks base qualities; no much larger clone sits a single base away.

V gives up 5 bases and J gives up 8 bases, and the segment between their germline ends measures 18 bases. There are 14 amino acids in the CDR3, from cysteine to phenylalanine inclusive. Of all the DNA, just the CDR3 is kept, 42 bases in frame from base 1. CDR1 and CDR2 were assigned from the germline V gene as SGHTA and FQGNSA. The roughly 37 donors, aged 6 to 90 years, were systemically healthy Caucasian individuals from Russia. Approximately 10 milliliters of peripheral blood were collected from each donor into EDTA-treated Vacutainer tubes. Ficoll-Paque density-gradient centrifugation was used to isolate PBMCs, with at least 7 million per sample. Trizol reagent was used to extract total RNA from PBMCs, with at least 6 micrograms per sample. For every donor, flow cytometry on a PBMC aliquot measured the percentage of naive CD45RAhigh/CD27high T cells.

The receptor chain draws on TRBV7-2 and TRBJ1-2; a weak D assignment points to TRBD1 (5 bases agree). The TCR originated in a woman in her thirties or forties in good health. Sequencing was done on a sample of blood. The CDR3 amino acid sequence is: CASSTPRGVEGYTF. The sequenced DNA: TGTGCCAGCAGCACCCCTCGGGGGGTGGAGGGCTACACCTTC. The CDR3, completed at both ends by the reference TRBV7-2 and TRBJ1-2 genes, gives the full variable domain GAGVSQSPSNKVTEKGKDVELRCDPISGHTALYWYRQSLGQGLEFLIYFQGNSAPDKSGLPSDRFSAERTGGSVSTLTIQRTQQEDSAVYLCASSTPRGVEGYTFGSGTRLTVV.